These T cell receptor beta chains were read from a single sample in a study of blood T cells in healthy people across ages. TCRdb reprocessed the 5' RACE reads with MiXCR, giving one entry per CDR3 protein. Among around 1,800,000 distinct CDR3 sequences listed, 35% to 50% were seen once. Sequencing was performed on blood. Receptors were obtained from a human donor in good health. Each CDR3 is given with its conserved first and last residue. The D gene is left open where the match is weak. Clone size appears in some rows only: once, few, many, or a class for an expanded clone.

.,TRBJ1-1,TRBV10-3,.,CAISMTPNTEAFF,TGTGCCATCAGTATGACACCTAACACTGAAGCTTTCTTT
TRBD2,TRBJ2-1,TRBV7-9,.,CASSPFGGLAGGHYNEQFF,TGTGCCAGCAGCCCCTTTGGTGGGCTAGCGGGGGGGCACTACAATGAGCAGTTCTTC
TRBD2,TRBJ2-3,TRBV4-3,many,CASSLNSGGFSTDTQYF,TGCGCCAGCAGCCTGAATAGCGGGGGCTTCAGCACAGATACGCAGTATTTT
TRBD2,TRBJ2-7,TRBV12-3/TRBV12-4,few,CASSSRTSAGFQYF,TGTGCCAGCAGTTCACGGACTAGCGCCGGCTTCCAGTACTTC
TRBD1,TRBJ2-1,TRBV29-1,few,CSARTGFNEQFF,TGCAGCGCCCGGACAGGATTCAATGAGCAGTTCTTC
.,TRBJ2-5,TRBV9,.,CASSVGSRDETQYF,TGTGCCAGCAGCGTAGGTAGCAGGGACGAGACCCAGTACTTC
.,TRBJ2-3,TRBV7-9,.,CASSPARAPQYF,TGTGCCAGCAGCCCAGCCCGGGCTCCGCAGTATTTT
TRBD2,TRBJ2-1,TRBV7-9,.,CASSHLSGGAYNEQFF,TGTGCCAGCAGCCACCTAAGCGGGGGAGCCTACAATGAGCAGTTCTTC
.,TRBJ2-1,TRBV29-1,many,CSVVIYGSEQFF,TGCAGCGTTGTGATTTACGGGAGTGAGCAGTTCTTC
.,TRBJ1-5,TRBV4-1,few,CASSQDPGTYQPQHF,TGCGCCAGCAGCCAAGATCCCGGGACTTATCAGCCCCAGCATTTT
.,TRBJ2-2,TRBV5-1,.,CASSLDGDRYTGELFF,TGCGCCAGCAGCTTGGATGGGGACCGTTACACCGGGGAGCTGTTTTTT
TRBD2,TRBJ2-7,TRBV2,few,CASRRETVYEQYF,TGTGCCAGCAGGCGGGAGACCGTCTACGAGCAGTACTTC
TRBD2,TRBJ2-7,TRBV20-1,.,CSANPGTSSYEQYF,TGCAGTGCCAACCCCGGGACTAGTTCCTACGAGCAGTACTTC
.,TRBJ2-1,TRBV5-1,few,CASKYGSGGLTYNEQFF,TGCGCCAGCAAATACGGGTCCGGGGGGCTGACCTACAATGAGCAGTTCTTC
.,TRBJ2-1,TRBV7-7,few,CASSLGAAAYNEQFF,TGTGCCAGCAGCCTGGGGGCGGCTGCCTACAATGAGCAGTTCTTC
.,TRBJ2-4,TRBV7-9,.,CASSSQVAKNIQYF,TGTGCCAGCAGCTCTCAGGTAGCCAAAAACATTCAGTACTTC
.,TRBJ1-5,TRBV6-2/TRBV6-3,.,CASSYWDPSNNQPQHF,TGTGCCAGCAGTTACTGGGACCCTAGTAACAATCAGCCCCAGCATTTT
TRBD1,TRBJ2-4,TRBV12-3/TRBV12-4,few,CASSLDPGTGVLAKNIQYF,TGTGCCAGCAGTTTAGACCCCGGGACAGGGGTCTTAGCCAAAAACATTCAGTACTTC
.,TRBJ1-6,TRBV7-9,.,CASNSPRTGSPLHF,TGTGCCAGCAACAGTCCCCGAACTGGTTCACCCCTCCACTTT
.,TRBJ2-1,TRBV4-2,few,CASSQIVGEQFF,TGTGCCAGCAGCCAAATAGTGGGGGAGCAGTTCTTC
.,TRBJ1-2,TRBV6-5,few,CASSYGRDAYGYTF,TGTGCCAGCAGTTACGGCAGGGATGCCTATGGCTACACCTTC
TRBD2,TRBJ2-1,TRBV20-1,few,CSARLPAGGLNEQFF,TGCAGTGCTAGACTCCCAGCGGGGGGGCTCAATGAGCAGTTCTTC
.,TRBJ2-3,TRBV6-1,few,CASSVRIAESTDTQYF,TGTGCCAGCAGTGTGCGAATAGCGGAGAGCACAGATACGCAGTATTTT
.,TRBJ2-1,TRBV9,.,CASSPPGLGGYNEQFF,TGTGCCAGCAGCCCCCCTGGGCTAGGGGGGTACAATGAGCAGTTCTTC
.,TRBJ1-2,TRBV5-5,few,CASSPASTENYGYTF,TGTGCCAGCAGCCCAGCGTCGACGGAAAACTATGGCTACACCTTC
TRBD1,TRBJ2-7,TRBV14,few,CASSQVGPGQIFYEQYF,TGTGCCAGCAGCCAAGTCGGCCCGGGACAGATCTTCTACGAGCAGTACTTC
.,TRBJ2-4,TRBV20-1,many,CSATLDRNIQYF,TGCAGTGCTACCCTGGACAGAAACATTCAGTACTTC
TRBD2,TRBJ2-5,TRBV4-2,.,CASSRLRLGTSGFQETQYF,TGTGCCAGCAGCCGCTTGAGATTAGGGACTAGCGGCTTCCAAGAGACCCAGTACTTC
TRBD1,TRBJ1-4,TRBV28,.,CASASRTGANEKLFF,TGTGCCAGCGCCTCGCGAACAGGGGCTAATGAAAAACTGTTTTTT
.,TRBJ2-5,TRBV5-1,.,CASSYLPGPDQETQYF,TGCGCCAGCAGTTATCTCCCGGGACCAGATCAAGAGACCCAGTACTTC
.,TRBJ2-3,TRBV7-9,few,CASSRDSNSGAQYF,TGTGCCAGCAGCCGGGACTCAAACTCTGGAGCGCAGTATTTT
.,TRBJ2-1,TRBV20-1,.,CSAYGDNEQFF,TGCAGTGCCTATGGGGACAATGAGCAGTTCTTC
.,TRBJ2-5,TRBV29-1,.,CSVVRGLLETQYF,TGCAGCGTTGTGCGGGGCCTTCTAGAGACCCAGTACTTC
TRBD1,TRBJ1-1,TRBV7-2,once,CASSLRKQGANTEAFF,TGTGCCAGCAGCCTGAGGAAACAGGGGGCGAACACTGAAGCTTTCTTT
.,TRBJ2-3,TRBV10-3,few,CAISETGQSTDTQYF,TGTGCCATCAGTGAGACCGGGCAGAGCACAGATACGCAGTATTTT
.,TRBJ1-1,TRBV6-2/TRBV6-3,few,CASREYMRGEAFF,TGTGCCAGCAGAGAGTATATGCGCGGTGAAGCTTTCTTT